The 18 T cell receptor beta chains below all came from one sample that was sequenced in a study of T cell repertoires in cytomegalovirus infection. These TCRs are of unknown antigen specificity. In TCRdb, the reads were re-called with MiXCR into one record per CDR3 protein. The sample holds some 590,000 distinct CDR3 sequences, 40% seen once. Sample: cultured PBMCs, taken from culture after CMV antigen stimulation. The receptors come from a human donor in good health (CMV status not recorded). Some clones in this sample may be carry-over from other donors' samples.

The chain is built from TRBV7-6 and TRBJ2-3; D is ambiguous. The CDR3 contains 14 residues. V was cut by 7 bases and J by 0 bases, with 11 bases left in between. Germline-derived CDR1 and CDR2 are SGHVS and FNYEAQ. The CDR3 DNA follows: TGTGCCAGCACCCCGGAGACTAGCACAGATACGCAGTATTTT. This gives the protein CASTPETSTDTQYF.

This clonotype was found a few times. The chain carries TRBV4-1 and TRBJ1-4, with D perhaps matching TRBD1 (6 bases). Trimming left V 4 bases short and J 0 bases short, with 15 bases between. This CDR3 is built from 17 residues. Germline values: CDR1 MGHRA, CDR2 YSYEKL. The chain's CDR3 is CASSLPTGPTTNEKLFF. CDR3 sequence (DNA): TGCGCCAGCAGCCTACCGACAGGTCCTACAACTAATGAAAAACTGTTTTTT.

The chain uses TRBV10-3 and TRBJ2-1, with D perhaps matching TRBD2 (6 bases). Deletions cut 11 bases from V and 7 bases from J, with 18 bases between. Germline CDR1 is ENHRY and CDR2 is SYGVKD. CDR3 length: 13 residues. The CDR3 nucleotides read TGTGCCGTCCGGGACGGGGGACGTAATGAGCAGTTCTTC. Protein: CAVRDGGRNEQFF.

There are a few counts of this clonotype. The rearrangement links TRBV6-5 to TRBJ1-1, with D tentatively TRBD1 (5 bases). Looked up from germline, CDR1 is MNHEY and CDR2 is SVGAGI. Trimming stripped 2 bases from V and 4 bases from J, with 23 bases between. The CDR3 is 18 amino acids. The DNA of the CDR3 is TGTGCCAGCAGTTACCGGTTGGGGAGGGTGGACACACGCACTGAAGCTTTCTTT. Its translation is CASSYRLGRVDTRTEAFF.

This rearrangement joins TRBV19 to TRBJ2-5; D remains unclear. This CDR3 contains 13 residues. The ends were cut back, 3 bases at V and 1 base at J, with 6 bases in the middle. Germline loops: CDR1 LNHDA, CDR2 SQIVND (reference sequence). The CDR3 region is CASSMAIQETQYF. CDR3 sequence (DNA): TGTGCCAGTAGTATGGCGATCCAAGAGACCCAGTACTTC.

This chain links TRBV4-1 with TRBJ2-5, with D perhaps being TRBD1 or TRBD2 (5 bases each). The germline CDR1 and CDR2 sequences are MGHRA and YSYEKL. V gave up 1 base and J gave up 5 bases, with 14 bases separating them. The CDR3 is made up of 15 amino acids. CDR3 loop: CASSQGEGRGETQYF. The DNA of the CDR3 is TGCGCCAGCAGCCAAGGAGAGGGGCGCGGGGAGACCCAGTACTTC.

The chain employs TRBV6-8 and TRBJ2-1, with a tentative D call TRBD1 (5 bases). This CDR3 region has 18 residues. Germline CDR1 and CDR2: MNHGY and SAAAGT. V dropped 0 bases and J dropped 2 bases, with 17 bases sitting between them. The CDR3 DNA is TGTGCCAGCAGTTACTCTCCAAAGCAGGGCCGGGCCTACAATGAGCAGTTCTTC. This codes for CASSYSPKQGRAYNEQFF.

This clonotype was observed a handful of times. V usage is TRBV5-4 and J usage is TRBJ1-1; the D gene is possibly TRBD1 (5 bases). The CDR3 has 14 residues. Per germline, CDR1 SGHNT and CDR2 YYREEE (reference sequence). V lost 5 bases and J lost 2, with 13 bases in between. The CDR3 DNA is TGTGCCAGCAGAAACAGGTATCGAAACACTGAAGCTTTCTTT. Translation gives CASRNRYRNTEAFF. Looking up the rest from reference TRBV5-4 and TRBJ1-1 gives the full variable domain: ETGVTQSPTHLIKTRGQQVTLRCSSQSGHNTVSWYQQALGQGPQFIFQYYREEENGRGNFPPRFSGLQFPNYSSELNVNALELDDSALYLCASRNRYRNTEAFFGQGTRLTVV.

The rearrangement joins TRBV6-6 to TRBJ1-6; the D is unclear. This CDR3 spans 12 amino acids. From germline, CDR1 is MNHNY and CDR2 SVGAGI (reference sequence). V was pared by 4 bases and J by 8 bases, with 6 bases between. CDR3 nucleotides: TGTGCCAGCAGTTGGGTCGATTCACCCCTCCACTTT. This translates into CASSWVDSPLHF.

This clonotype was counted a few times. This rearrangement joins TRBV11-2 to TRBJ2-2; D is possibly TRBD1 or TRBD2 (5 bases each). The CDR3 totals 15 residues. Trimming cost V 0 bases and J 6 bases, with 11 bases left between them. The germline CDR1 and CDR2 sequences are SGHAT and FQNNGV. CDR3 sequence reads: CASSLDGGLAGELFF. CDR3 DNA sequence: TGTGCCAGCAGCTTAGATGGGGGTCTAGCCGGGGAGCTGTTTTTT. The variable domain in full, completed from reference TRBV11-2 and TRBJ2-2, reads EAGVAQSPRYKIIEKRQSVAFWCNPISGHATLYWYQQILGQGPKLLIQFQNNGVVDDSQLPKDRFSAERLKGVDSTLKIQPAKLEDSAVYLCASSLDGGLAGELFFGEGSRLTVL.

The chain links TRBV6-5 to TRBJ2-7; D gene ambiguous. Trimming left V 3 bases short and J 1 base short, with 13 bases between. Germline CDR1 is MNHEY and CDR2 is SVGAGI. The CDR3 contains 15 residues. DNA for the CDR3: TGTGCCAGCAGTTATGGGTCCCCTGGATCCTACGAGCAGTACTTC. It encodes CASSYGSPGSYEQYF.

The chain carries TRBV28 and TRBJ1-4; weak D call: TRBD1 (6 bases). Trimming removed 7 bases from V and 10 bases from J, with 25 bases in between. The germline V gene has CDR1 MDHEN and CDR2 SYDVKM. The CDR3 has 16 residues. DNA of the CDR3: TGTGCCAGCACCACTCTAGGGGGGGCGCGTCTCGGAAAACTGTTTTTT. This translates into CASTTLGGARLGKLFF.

The chain links TRBV9 to TRBJ2-3; D remains unclear. The length of the CDR3 is 16 residues. Trimming cost V 4 bases and J 1 base, with 16 bases left between them. Per the germline V gene, CDR1 is SGDLS and CDR2 is YYNGEE. CDR3 sequence reads: CASSPKVGLGTDTQYF. CDR3 nucleotides: TGTGCCAGCAGCCCCAAAGTCGGGTTGGGCACAGATACGCAGTATTTT.

The CDR3 loop reads CASSPVVGNEQFF. The CDR3 bases are TGTGCCAGCAGCCCGGTTGTTGGCAATGAGCAGTTCTTC. This rearrangement joins TRBV6-5 to TRBJ2-1; no clear D. Trimming stripped 6 bases from V and 6 bases from J, with 12 bases between. CDR1 and CDR2 (germline): MNHEY, SVGAGI. This CDR3 comprises 13 residues.

The rearrangement uses TRBV10-2 and TRBJ1-3; D gene uncertain. The CDR3 loop spans 13 amino acids. Germline CDR1 and CDR2: WSHSY and SAAADI. With 0 bases removed from V and 6 bases from J, the gap between germline ends came to 6 bases. CDR3 nucleotides: TGCGCCAGCAGTGAGTCTGGGGAAAACACCATATATTTT. This sequence encodes CASSESGENTIYF.

This rearrangement joins TRBV11-2 to TRBJ2-5, with 8 bases identical to TRBD2. Unmatched junction bases numbered 3, after V lost 8 bases and J lost 1 base. This CDR3 is built from 13 residues. The germline V gene encodes CDR1 SGHAT and CDR2 FQNNGV. The CDR3 region is CASCGLAQETQYF. The CDR3 DNA reads TGTGCCAGCTGCGGACTAGCCCAAGAGACCCAGTACTTC.

This chain joins TRBV5-1 and TRBJ2-3; D is unresolved. Trimming cost V 0 bases and J 0 bases, with 11 bases left between them. The CDR3 runs to 16 residues. CDR1 and CDR2 (germline): SGHRS, YFSETQ. The DNA for the CDR3 is TGCGCCAGCAGCTTGGCCGATTTAGGTAGCACAGATACGCAGTATTTT. This encodes CASSLADLGSTDTQYF.

This clonotype was counted at least ten times. The chain combines TRBV7-9 with TRBJ1-4; D uncertain. The CDR3 is 12 residues long. The V end lost 4 bases, the J end lost 8 bases, and 8 bases lay between the germline ends. CDR1 SEHNR and CDR2 FQNEAQ come from the germline V gene (reference sequence). CDR3 in amino acids: CASSYAVEKLFF. The CDR3, as DNA: TGTGCCAGCAGCTACGCAGTGGAAAAACTGTTTTTT. Variable domain in full (rest from reference TRBV7-9 and TRBJ1-4): DTGVSQNPRHKITKRGQNVTFRCDPISEHNRLYWYRQTLGQGPEFLTYFQNEAQLEKSRLLSDRFSAERPKGSFSTLEIQRTEQGDSAMYLCASSYAVEKLFFGSGTQLSVL.